This T cell receptor beta chain is drawn from a study of OX40 agonist ivuxolimab in advanced cancers. The overall study: Dose-escalation patients' cancers were hepatocellular carcinoma, melanoma, renal cell or head and neck cancer. Study-level points and caveats: Among the lowest levels of clonal expansion were found in partial responders at 0.1-3.0 mg/kg. Dosing at 0.1 to 3.0 mg/kg was accompanied by clonal expansion of CD4+ and CD8+ blood T cells by week 6. Low levels of normalized T-cell clonal expansion also appeared in some nonresponders.

TCRdb's table, derived via immunoSEQ multiplex PCR, lists solely in-frame clones and lacks some. The sample lists approximately 40,000 clones, approximately 90% occurring once. The J segment lost 1 base and the V segment lost 2 bases, leaving 5 bases of the junction unmatched. In germline, CDR1 is LGHNA, CDR2 YSLEER. This CDR3 has 16 amino acids. For this clone: Its specificity is not known.

This rearrangement joins TRBV4-3 to TRBJ2-7; 10 positions match TRBD1. The sequenced sample was CD4+ or CD8+ T cells sorted from blood, obtained in a trial of the OX40 agonist ivuxolimab. The receptor was derived from an adult with an advanced solid tumor such as melanoma, head and neck, liver or kidney cancer. Here the CDR3 reads CASSQTGTGASYEQYF. The CDR3, as DNA: TGCGCCAGCAGCCAAACCGGGACAGGGGCTTCCTACGAGCAGTACTTC.